Sequencing of this T cell receptor (beta chain) was carried out in a study of cytomegalovirus exposure and HLA in healthy donors. Study-level findings and limits: Relative to equally common others, HLA-associated TCR beta chains showed greater clonal expansion in a later analysis.

The PCR made use of 60 Vbeta and 13 Jbeta primers. The assay was immunoSEQ multiplex PCR, and TCRdb's table has in-frame clones only and misses some. The sample shows some 90,000 clones, about 76% of them seen only once. As concerns this clone: Its antigen is unidentified.

Material for sequencing was PBMCs. This receptor was taken from an older woman in good health and CMV-seropositive.

The CDR3 region has the DNA TGTGCCAGCAGCTTCGGGACAGGGAGTACAGATACGCAGTATTTT. As protein: CASSFGTGSTDTQYF. The J gene is TRBJ2-3, the V gene TRBV7-3; 9 bases are shared with TRBD1. The CDR3 length is 15 residues. V lost 3 bases and J lost 3; bases outside the gene matches: 4. In germline, CDR1 is SGHTA, CDR2 FQGTGA.